A selection of T cell receptor beta chains follows, all from one sample in a study of blood T cell repertoires in COVID-19. Profiling relied on immunoSEQ multiplex PCR, and the TCRdb table lists in-frame clones only, not all of them. The sample consists of 120,000 to 150,000 clones, 70% to 90% of them appearing once. Specimen: peripheral blood. The receptors were gathered from a man aged 55 to 69 with active or convalescent COVID-19. Both conserved end residues are part of each CDR3. The D gene is left open where the match is weak. Size is omitted from some rows. Given values are once, few, many or a class for expanded clones.

CDR3 length: 16
J gene: TRBJ1-4
D gene: -
V gene: TRBV30
clone size: -
CDR3 DNA: TGTGCCTGGAGTGTAGGCCCTCATTCGAGGGATGAAAAACTGTTTTTT
CDR3 protein: CAWSVGPHSRDEKLFF

CDR3 length: 12
J gene: TRBJ1-2
D gene: TRBD1
V gene: TRBV12-3/TRBV12-4
clone size: -
CDR3 DNA: TGTGCCAGCAGCCCACAGGGGGCTGGCTACACCTTC
CDR3 protein: CASSPQGAGYTF

CDR3 length: 14
J gene: TRBJ2-7
D gene: TRBD1
V gene: TRBV5-5
clone size: -
CDR3 DNA: TGTGCCAGCAGCTTGGGGCGACAGGGCCACGAGCAGTACTTC
CDR3 protein: CASSLGRQGHEQYF

CDR3 length: 18
J gene: TRBJ2-7
D gene: TRBD1
V gene: TRBV28
clone size: -
CDR3 DNA: TGTGCCAGCAGTTTTGTTCCGGGACAGGGGACTAGCTCCTACGAGCAGTACTTC
CDR3 protein: CASSFVPGQGTSSYEQYF

CDR3 length: 13
J gene: TRBJ2-5
D gene: -
V gene: TRBV13
clone size: -
CDR3 DNA: TGTGCCAGCAGCTTAACTAGGGCAGAGACCCAGTACTTC
CDR3 protein: CASSLTRAETQYF

CDR3 length: 14
J gene: TRBJ2-1
D gene: -
V gene: TRBV28
clone size: -
CDR3 DNA: TGTGCCAGCAGCCGAGGGGGTACCGTCAATGAGCAGTTCTTC
CDR3 protein: CASSRGGTVNEQFF

CDR3 length: 14
J gene: TRBJ2-7
D gene: TRBD2
V gene: TRBV19
clone size: once
CDR3 DNA: TGTGCCAGTAGTATTACTAGCGGGAGTTTCGAGCAGTACTTC
CDR3 protein: CASSITSGSFEQYF

CDR3 length: 13
J gene: TRBJ1-1
D gene: -
V gene: TRBV5-4
clone size: -
CDR3 DNA: TGTGCCAGCAGCTTGGACTTTGGGACTGCAGCTTTCTTT
CDR3 protein: CASSLDFGTAAFF

CDR3 length: 15
J gene: TRBJ2-7
D gene: -
V gene: TRBV27
clone size: -
CDR3 DNA: TGTGCCAGCAGTGCCGAGACGGACAGTTTCTACGAGCAGTACTTC
CDR3 protein: CASSAETDSFYEQYF

CDR3 length: 14
J gene: TRBJ1-1
D gene: -
V gene: TRBV28
clone size: -
CDR3 DNA: TGTGCCAGCAAGGGGAACGGGGGTGCTACTGAAGCTTTCTTT
CDR3 protein: CASKGNGGATEAFF

CDR3 length: 14
J gene: TRBJ1-4
D gene: -
V gene: TRBV12-2
clone size: -
CDR3 DNA: TGTGCAAGTCGCTCCGGACAGGGGGGCGAAAAACTGTTTTTT
CDR3 protein: CASRSGQGGEKLFF

CDR3 length: 13
J gene: TRBJ1-2
D gene: -
V gene: TRBV11-2
clone size: -
CDR3 DNA: TGTGCCAGCAGCTTAGCGAACGGCTATGGCTACACCTTC
CDR3 protein: CASSLANGYGYTF

CDR3 length: 17
J gene: TRBJ2-5
D gene: TRBD1
V gene: TRBV10-1
clone size: -
CDR3 DNA: TGCGCCAGCAGTGAGCCCGGACAGGGGGAGGGGAAAGAGACCCAGTACTTC
CDR3 protein: CASSEPGQGEGKETQYF

CDR3 length: 14
J gene: TRBJ2-3
D gene: -
V gene: TRBV2
clone size: -
CDR3 DNA: TGTGCCAGCAATTGGGAAGGAGGCGCAGATACGCAGTATTTT
CDR3 protein: CASNWEGGADTQYF

CDR3 length: 11
J gene: TRBJ2-7
D gene: -
V gene: TRBV30
clone size: -
CDR3 DNA: TGTGCCTGGACCAGGTCCTACGAGCAGTACTTC
CDR3 protein: CAWTRSYEQYF

CDR3 length: 11
J gene: TRBJ1-2
D gene: -
V gene: TRBV27
clone size: once
CDR3 DNA: TGTGCCAGCAGCTCAGACGGAGCCTACACCTTC
CDR3 protein: CASSSDGAYTF

CDR3 length: 13
J gene: TRBJ2-7
D gene: -
V gene: TRBV2
clone size: few
CDR3 DNA: TGTGCCAGCAGCTCCGGGACTGCCTACGAGCAGTACTTC
CDR3 protein: CASSSGTAYEQYF

CDR3 length: 15
J gene: TRBJ2-5
D gene: TRBD1
V gene: TRBV5-1
clone size: few
CDR3 DNA: TGCGCCAGCAGCCTACAAACAGGGGACGGAGAGACCCAGTACTTC
CDR3 protein: CASSLQTGDGETQYF

CDR3 length: 15
J gene: TRBJ2-7
D gene: TRBD2
V gene: TRBV5-1
clone size: -
CDR3 DNA: TGCGCCAGCAGCTTGTCACTAGCGGGATCGAACGAGCAGTACTTC
CDR3 protein: CASSLSLAGSNEQYF

CDR3 length: 14
J gene: TRBJ2-3
D gene: TRBD2
V gene: TRBV29-1
clone size: -
CDR3 DNA: TGCAGCGTTGAGAGTCCTAGCGGGACGGTTACGCAGTATTTT
CDR3 protein: CSVESPSGTVTQYF

CDR3 length: 13
J gene: TRBJ1-1
D gene: TRBD1
V gene: TRBV6-2/TRBV6-3
clone size: -
CDR3 DNA: TGTGCCAGCAGCTCAGACAGGGTCACTGAAGCTTTCTTT
CDR3 protein: CASSSDRVTEAFF

CDR3 length: 16
J gene: TRBJ1-2
D gene: -
V gene: TRBV6-2/TRBV6-3
clone size: -
CDR3 DNA: TGTGCCAGCAGTTATGCGGGGGCCGACCGAAGCTATGGCTACACCTTC
CDR3 protein: CASSYAGADRSYGYTF

CDR3 length: 11
J gene: TRBJ2-7
D gene: TRBD2
V gene: TRBV7-2
clone size: once
CDR3 DNA: TGTGCCAGCAGCTTAATTGGGGGACTAGCTTTC
CDR3 protein: CASSLIGGLAF

CDR3 length: 15
J gene: TRBJ1-2
D gene: -
V gene: TRBV19
clone size: few
CDR3 DNA: TGTGCCAGTACCCGAAGCGGGAGAGGATACTATGGCTACACCTTC
CDR3 protein: CASTRSGRGYYGYTF

CDR3 length: 15
J gene: TRBJ1-6
D gene: TRBD1
V gene: TRBV5-4
clone size: -
CDR3 DNA: TGTGCCAGCAGCTTGGACAGGGGGTCTAATTCACCCCTCCACTTT
CDR3 protein: CASSLDRGSNSPLHF

CDR3 length: 16
J gene: TRBJ2-7
D gene: TRBD1
V gene: TRBV23-1
clone size: -
CDR3 DNA: TGCGCCAGCCCCTCATGTGGGACAGGGGTAACCTACGAGCAGTACTTC
CDR3 protein: CASPSCGTGVTYEQYF